A selection of T cell receptor beta chains follows, all from one sample in a study of blood T cell repertoires in COVID-19. Produced via immunoSEQ multiplex PCR; TCRdb's table is partial and in-frame only. The sample has more than 120,000 clones; around 89% are singletons. Source material: peripheral blood. All receptors derive from a human donor in a cohort sampled during active COVID-19. The CDR3 runs from the conserved cysteine through the conserved F or W. The D gene is left open where the match is weak. Clone size is given for some rows only: seen once, a few or many times, or a class if the clone is expanded.

size | J | V | D | DNA | CDR3
- | TRBJ2-2 | TRBV5-1 | - | TGCGCCAGCAGCTCTGGACAGGAGGGTACCGGGGAGCTGTTTTTT | CASSSGQEGTGELFF
- | TRBJ2-4 | TRBV5-1 | TRBD2 | TGCGCCAGCACGGGAGGGGCTGGAGCCAAAAACATTCAGTACTTC | CASTGGAGAKNIQYF
- | TRBJ2-1 | TRBV11-3 | TRBD2 | TGTGCCAGCAGTTGGGGACTAGCGGGCCTCAATGAGCAGTTCTTC | CASSWGLAGLNEQFF
- | TRBJ1-4 | TRBV6-5 | - | TGTGCCAGCAGTTACAGGGGTACGGCTAATGAAAAACTGTTTTTT | CASSYRGTANEKLFF
once | TRBJ1-2 | TRBV5-1 | TRBD1 | TGCGCCAGCAGCTCCGGGACAGCCGCTAACTATGGCTACACCTTC | CASSSGTAANYGYTF
once | TRBJ1-1 | TRBV6-4 | - | TGTGCCAGCAAACCGGGACACCAGAACACTGAAGCTTTCTTT | CASKPGHQNTEAFF
once | TRBJ2-2 | TRBV4-1 | - | TGCGCCAGCAGCCAAGATTGGGCGGCAGGGGCGAACACCGGGGAGCTGTTTTTT | CASSQDWAAGANTGELFF
- | TRBJ2-7 | TRBV3-1/TRBV3-2 | - | TGTGCCAGCAGCCAGCGTGGGCGACAGGCTCGCGAGCAGTACTTC | CASSQRGRQAREQYF
once | TRBJ1-5 | TRBV6-5 | TRBD1 | TGTGCCAGCCTTGACAGGGAATATCAGCCCCAGCATTTT | CASLDREYQPQHF
- | TRBJ2-7 | TRBV6-4 | - | TGTGCCAGCACCTTCCCCGGGGAGCGGATCTCCTACGAGCAGTACTTC | CASTFPGERISYEQYF